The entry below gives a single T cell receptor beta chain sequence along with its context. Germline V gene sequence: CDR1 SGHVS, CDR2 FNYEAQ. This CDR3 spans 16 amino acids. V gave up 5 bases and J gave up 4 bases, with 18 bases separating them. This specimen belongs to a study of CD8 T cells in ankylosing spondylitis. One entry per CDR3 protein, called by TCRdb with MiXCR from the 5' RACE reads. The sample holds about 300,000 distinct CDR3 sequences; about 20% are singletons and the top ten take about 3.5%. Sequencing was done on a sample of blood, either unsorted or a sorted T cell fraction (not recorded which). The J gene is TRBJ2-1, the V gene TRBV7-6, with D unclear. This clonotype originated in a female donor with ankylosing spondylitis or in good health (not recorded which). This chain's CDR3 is CASSQTGAPLYNEQFF. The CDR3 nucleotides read TGTGCCAGCAGCCAAACCGGAGCCCCTTTGTACAATGAGCAGTTCTTC.